Listed below are T cell receptor beta chains from one sample, sequenced in a study of shared T cell receptors in the human thymus. The assay was immunoSEQ multiplex PCR, and TCRdb's table has in-frame clones only and misses some. The sample lists hundreds of thousands of clones, 87% occurring once. These data are also associated with another study on human thymus T cells.

Specimen: thymocytes. The receptors were sampled from a boy younger than two with a congenital heart defect. Each CDR3 is given with its conserved first and last residue. A D gene is named only where the DNA matches it firmly. Expanded clones are given a class, and other clones once, few, many or no size at all.

>TRBD2|few|TRBJ2-2|TRBV4-1
TGCGCCAGCAGCCAAGTGGAGCGGGATTACACCGGGGAGCTGTTTTTT
CASSQVERDYTGELFF
>.|.|TRBJ1-6|TRBV7-2
TGTGCCAGCAGCTTAGCGCGACAGGCCCGCTATCAGAATAATTCACCCCTCCACTTT
CASSLARQARYQNNSPLHF
>.|.|TRBJ1-2|TRBV4-3
TGCGCCAGCAGCCAAGGTCAGGATCATCGGATCAACTATGGCTACACCTTC
CASSQGQDHRINYGYTF
>.|.|TRBJ1-2|TRBV27
TGTGCCAGCAGTTTACACGGGACTCTCTACTTC
CASSLHGTLYF
>TRBD2|few|TRBJ2-7|TRBV28
TGTGCCAGCAGTTTATCTTCGCGACTAGCGGTGAGCTCCTACGAGCAGTACTTC
CASSLSSRLAVSSYEQYF
>.|.|TRBJ1-5|TRBV5-1
TGCGCCAGCAGCCCGGAGGGCTCTAGCAATCAGCCCCAGCATTTT
CASSPEGSSNQPQHF
>TRBD1|.|TRBJ2-4|TRBV2
TGTGCCAGCAGTGGCCAGGGGGCGGGAGCCAAAAACATTCAGTACTTC
CASSGQGAGAKNIQYF
>TRBD2|once|TRBJ2-3|TRBV14
TGTGCCAGCAGCCAACCGGGACTAGCGGGAGGTAGAAATACGCAGTATTTT
CASSQPGLAGGRNTQYF
>TRBD2|.|TRBJ2-7|TRBV19
TGTGCCAGTAGTGAACGGGGGGGAGGGCCATACGAGCAGTACTTC
CASSERGGGPYEQYF
>.|.|TRBJ2-4|TRBV4-3
TGCGCCAGCAGCCAAGATAGTGGCAGGGGCAGAAAAAACATTCAGTACTTC
CASSQDSGRGRKNIQYF
>TRBD2|.|TRBJ2-1|TRBV28
TGTGCCAGCAGCCTCCCAGGGACTAGGGTCGGGTATGAGCAGTTCTTC
CASSLPGTRVGYEQFF
>.|few|TRBJ1-5|TRBV6-6
TGTGCCAGCAGTTATCATCCCGACCGAGGGCAGCCCCAGCATTTT
CASSYHPDRGQPQHF
>TRBD1|.|TRBJ2-7|TRBV19
TGTGCCAGTAGGGGACAGGGTGACCACGAGCAGTACTTC
CASRGQGDHEQYF
>TRBD1|once|TRBJ2-1|TRBV25-1
TGTGCCAGCAGTGGGACAGGTTATGAGCAGTTCTTC
CASSGTGYEQFF
>TRBD2|.|TRBJ2-1|TRBV29-1
TGCAGCGTTGATGGGGGACTAGCGGGCATGCACAATGAGCAGTTCTTC
CSVDGGLAGMHNEQFF
>.|.|TRBJ2-7|TRBV5-4
TGTGCCAGCAGCTTGGCCGGGAGCTCCTACGAGCAGTACTTC
CASSLAGSSYEQYF
>TRBD1|.|TRBJ1-6|TRBV5-1
TGCGCCAGCAGCTTGGGGACAGGGAATCGGCATAATTCACCCCTCCACTTT
CASSLGTGNRHNSPLHF
>.|.|TRBJ2-3|TRBV6-4
TGTGCCAGCCGAGCAGGGGTTGGCACAGATACGCAGTATTTT
CASRAGVGTDTQYF
>TRBD1|few|TRBJ1-2|TRBV6-6
TGTGCCAGCAACATTTTCCGGGACAGGGTTGATGGCTACACCTTC
CASNIFRDRVDGYTF
>TRBD1|.|TRBJ1-2|TRBV2
TGTGCCAGCAGTGGGACAGGGACTAACTATGGCTACACCTTC
CASSGTGTNYGYTF
>TRBD1|.|TRBJ1-2|TRBV5-1
TGCGCCAGCAGCTTCTCCGGGACAGGGATCTATGGCTACACCTTC
CASSFSGTGIYGYTF
>.|few|TRBJ1-5|TRBV19
TGTGCCAGTAGTATAGTACAGCAGCCCCAGCATTTT
CASSIVQQPQHF
>TRBD2|.|TRBJ2-2|TRBV28
TGTGCCAGCAGTCTAACTAGCGGGGGGAACACCGGGGAGCTGTTTTTT
CASSLTSGGNTGELFF
>.|.|TRBJ2-2|TRBV30
TGTGCCTGGAGTGTACGCCAAGGACAACTCAACACCGGGGAGCTGTTTTTT
CAWSVRQGQLNTGELFF
>.|.|TRBJ1-2|TRBV19
TGTGCCAGTAGCCATCGGACAGTAGAAGGCTACACCTTC
CASSHRTVEGYTF
>TRBD2|.|TRBJ2-7|TRBV25-1
TGTGCCAGCAGTGAATCGGCCTCCGGGACTAGCGGATCCTACGAGCAGTACTTC
CASSESASGTSGSYEQYF
>.|.|TRBJ2-1|TRBV9
TGTGCCAGCAGCGTAGCTGGAGGGGACAATGAGCAGTTCTTC
CASSVAGGDNEQFF
>TRBD1|.|TRBJ2-3|TRBV4-2
TGTGCCAGCAGCCAAGGGGACAGGGTGGGGACAGATACGCAGTATTTT
CASSQGDRVGTDTQYF
>.|.|TRBJ1-4|TRBV28
TGTGCCAGTAGTCTCCAGACCGAGGTTAATGAAAAACTGTTTTTT
CASSLQTEVNEKLFF
>TRBD1|.|TRBJ1-2|TRBV25-1
TGTGCCAGCAGTGAAAGCTGGACAGGACCTCGTTATGGCTACACCTTC
CASSESWTGPRYGYTF
>.|.|TRBJ2-5|TRBV6-5
TGTGCCAGCAGTCCCCGCGTCCAAGAGACCCAGTACTTC
CASSPRVQETQYF
>TRBD2|.|TRBJ2-2|TRBV14
TGTGCCAGCAGCCAAGGGACTAGCGGGGTCACCGGGGAGCTGTTTTTT
CASSQGTSGVTGELFF
>.|.|TRBJ1-2|TRBV6-5
TGTGCCAGCAGTACCCGGACAGAACCCAAATATGGCTACACCTTC
CASSTRTEPKYGYTF